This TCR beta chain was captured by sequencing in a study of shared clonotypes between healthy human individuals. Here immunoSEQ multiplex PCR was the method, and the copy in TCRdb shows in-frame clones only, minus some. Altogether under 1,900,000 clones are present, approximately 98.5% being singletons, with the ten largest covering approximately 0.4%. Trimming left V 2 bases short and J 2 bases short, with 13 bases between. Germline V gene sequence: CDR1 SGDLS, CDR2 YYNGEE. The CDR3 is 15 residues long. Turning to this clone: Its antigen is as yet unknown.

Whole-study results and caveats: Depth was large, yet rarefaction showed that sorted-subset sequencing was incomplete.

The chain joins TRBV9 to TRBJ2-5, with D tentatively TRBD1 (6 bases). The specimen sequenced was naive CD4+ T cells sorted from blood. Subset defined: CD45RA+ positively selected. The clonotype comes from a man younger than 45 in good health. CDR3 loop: CASSVRGQLQETQYF. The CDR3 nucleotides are TGTGCCAGCAGCGTCCGCGGACAGTTACAAGAGACCCAGTACTTC. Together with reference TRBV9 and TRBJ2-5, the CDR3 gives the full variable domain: DSGVTQTPKHLITATGQRVTLRCSPRSGDLSVYWYQQSLDQGLQFLIQYYNGEERAKGNILERFSAQQFPDLHSELNLSSLELGDSALYFCASSVRGQLQETQYFGPGTRLLVL.